The entry below describes one T cell receptor beta chain. The antigen is not known. A single record per CDR3 protein comes from TCRdb applying MiXCR to the 5' RACE reads. The table includes hundreds of thousands of distinct CDR3 sequences, roughly 13% detected once. These data belong to a study of CD8 T cells in ankylosing spondylitis. Broader study findings: In ankylosing spondylitis blood, a motif of roughly eight highly homologous TCR beta variants appeared characteristic.

The CDR3 is made up of 17 amino acids. The junction had 9 bases not matched to a gene; V was cut back by 0 bases and J by 2 bases. This receptor was identified in a male donor with ankylosing spondylitis. The V gene is TRBV12-3 or TRBV12-4, the J gene TRBJ1-2, with TRBD1 matching over 7 bases. The sample comprised blood, either unsorted or a sorted T cell fraction (not recorded which). The CDR3, as DNA: TGTGCCAGCAGTTTAGCGCTCTGGGGGGGACAGAACTATGGCTACACCTTC. The encoded protein is CASSLALWGGQNYGYTF.